This note documents a single TCR beta chain sequence. The data originate from a study of blood T cell repertoires in COVID-19. The method was immunoSEQ multiplex PCR; TCRdb's version includes in-frame clones alone and lacks a portion of them. The table lists about 45,000 clones, roughly 80% of them singletons. The clonotype originates from a woman between 65 and 79 years old with acute or convalescent COVID-19. Sequenced material: peripheral blood.

CDR3 sequence (DNA): TGTGCCAGCAGCGGAGACAGGGCTGGAAACACCATATATTTT. Translated: CASSGDRAGNTIYF. V gene TRBV7-2 combines with J gene TRBJ1-3; 7 bases line up with TRBD1. The germline V gene encodes CDR1 SGHTA and CDR2 FQGNSA. This CDR3 has 14 amino acids. V gave up 5 bases and J gave up 2 bases; unmatched junction bases: 3.